These T cell receptor beta chains were read from a single sample in a study. The assay was immunoSEQ multiplex PCR, and TCRdb's table has in-frame clones only and misses some. The sample includes nearly 70,000 clones, 80% to 95% seen only once; the top ten take under 4.5%. Sequenced material: PBMCs. The receptor source for this set is a man aged 40-50 years with rheumatoid arthritis. The conserved cysteine and the conserved F or W are not part of the CDR3 here. Fields, in order: V gene, J gene, D gene, clone size, CDR3 protein. The D gene is left open where the match is weak. Clone size is given for some rows only: seen once, a few or many times, or a class if the clone is expanded.

TRBV6-5	TRBJ2-5	.	.	ASERTPGSQTQY
TRBV5-1	TRBJ2-7	TRBD1	.	ASSPGGALSYEQY
TRBV14	TRBJ2-2	TRBD1	.	ASSSPGQGLTGELF
TRBV19	TRBJ1-6	.	.	ASSIVQDPPYNSPLH
TRBV30	TRBJ1-6	.	.	ACPGAIFPGSYNSPLH
TRBV27	TRBJ2-1	.	.	ASSSRGGLANEQF
TRBV7-2	TRBJ1-5	.	.	ASSFQGSYQPQH
TRBV5-7	TRBJ1-1	.	.	ASPSVTEAF
TRBV15	TRBJ2-5	.	.	ATSRGWDKGETQY
TRBV15	TRBJ1-5	.	.	ATSNRHRDKRSIAQH
TRBV19	TRBJ1-6	TRBD1	.	ASKPDRGGYNSPLH
TRBV19	TRBJ2-7	.	.	ASSYRTGTPSYEQY
TRBV5-6	TRBJ1-1	.	once	ASGLGDTEAF
TRBV5-5	TRBJ2-7	TRBD1	few	ASSFRTGLGEQY
TRBV5-1	TRBJ1-1	.	.	ASSWGSNTEAF
TRBV7-9	TRBJ1-6	.	.	ASSLGGTPSSPLH
TRBV5-1	TRBJ1-6	.	.	ASSTGSYNSPLH
TRBV11-2	TRBJ1-5	.	.	ASSLGPNQPQH
TRBV27	TRBJ2-1	.	.	ASSFYRGQGGGNEQF
TRBV19	TRBJ2-2	.	.	ASSIGQGAPLAGELF
TRBV7-3	TRBJ2-1	TRBD2	.	ASSQVTSGRFEQF
TRBV18	TRBJ2-2	.	.	ASSPRQGNTGELF
TRBV4-3	TRBJ2-3	TRBD2	once	ASSQDLASGRADDTQY
TRBV7-2	TRBJ2-5	TRBD2	.	ASSLGLAGGAETQY
TRBV18	TRBJ1-1	.	.	ASSQGYSEAF
TRBV27	TRBJ2-2	.	.	ASSLSWGVGELF
TRBV6-2/TRBV6-3	TRBJ2-5	.	.	ASSSLAPYQETQY
TRBV7-3	TRBJ2-1	.	.	ASSLTGRGDEQF
TRBV3-1/TRBV3-2	TRBJ2-3	.	once	ASSQDPTDTGATDTQY
TRBV7-9	TRBJ2-3	TRBD2	.	ASSQGLAGTDTQY
TRBV29-1	TRBJ1-4	.	.	SVREMGVTNEKLF
TRBV7-9	TRBJ2-1	TRBD2	.	ASSLELAGYNEQF
TRBV7-2	TRBJ1-5	.	.	ASSLPGLWQPQH
TRBV5-4	TRBJ2-2	.	.	ASSLGTTTGELF
TRBV28	TRBJ2-3	TRBD1	.	ASSLIPPGQGAIDTQY
TRBV19	TRBJ2-1	TRBD1	once	ASTGTGGYEQF
TRBV4-1	TRBJ2-2	TRBD2	.	ASSQDPSGSAGELF
TRBV3-1/TRBV3-2	TRBJ2-1	TRBD2	.	ASSPRGGDNEQF
TRBV28	TRBJ2-1	.	.	ASSSPAGSSYNEQF
TRBV9	TRBJ2-3	.	once	ASSAERVTDTQY
TRBV25-1	TRBJ2-1	.	.	ASSVGVRNEQF
TRBV7-9	TRBJ1-2	TRBD1	.	ASSLTGQGEGYT
TRBV6-5	TRBJ1-4	TRBD1	once	ASSRQGGVEKLF
TRBV11-2	TRBJ2-3	TRBD2	.	ASSPAGGPLITQY
TRBV7-6	TRBJ2-3	.	.	ASSLGTLSTDTQY
TRBV7-3	TRBJ2-2	.	.	ASSLYGTNTGELF
TRBV11-3	TRBJ2-1	TRBD2	.	ASSLLASGVYNEQF
TRBV11-3	TRBJ2-1	TRBD1	.	ASSLVGQGLGEQF
TRBV29-1	TRBJ1-2	.	.	SAVQGTGGYT
TRBV25-1	TRBJ1-1	.	.	ASSEFGFTEAF
TRBV5-1	TRBJ2-1	TRBD2	.	ASSPLAGGENEQF
TRBV11-2	TRBJ2-1	TRBD2	once	ASSGGLAGASYNEQF
TRBV4-1	TRBJ2-1	TRBD1	.	ASSPWDRRGEQF